This TCR beta chain was found in a study of T cell clonotyping in hematopoietic cell transplantation. Study-level findings and limits: Pathologically expanded recipient clonotypes increased progressively from day 30 to day 180 as diversity fell. No sorting was done, leaving CD4 and CD8 contributions mixed. Graft donor and pretransplant recipient Inverse Simpson Index values predicted broader posttransplant TCR diversity.

TCRdb's table, derived via immunoSEQ multiplex PCR, lists solely in-frame clones and lacks some. The repertoire holds 35,000 to 45,000 clones, with around 95% as singletons. With regard to this clone: Its antigen is currently unknown.

The sequenced material came from peripheral blood mononuclear cells. This TCR derives from a woman between 45 and 65 years old in good health. Some clones in this sample may be carry-over from other donors' samples.

The CDR3 loop is CASSLRRTEAFF. As DNA, the CDR3 is TGTGCCAGCAGCTTACGGAGGACTGAAGCTTTCTTT. The chain uses TRBV7-2 and TRBJ1-1; D call uncertain. There are 12 residues in the CDR3. Germline V lookup: CDR1 SGHTA, CDR2 FQGNSA. Between the trimmed V and J ends, which lost 2 bases and 5 bases, there was a span of 6 bases.